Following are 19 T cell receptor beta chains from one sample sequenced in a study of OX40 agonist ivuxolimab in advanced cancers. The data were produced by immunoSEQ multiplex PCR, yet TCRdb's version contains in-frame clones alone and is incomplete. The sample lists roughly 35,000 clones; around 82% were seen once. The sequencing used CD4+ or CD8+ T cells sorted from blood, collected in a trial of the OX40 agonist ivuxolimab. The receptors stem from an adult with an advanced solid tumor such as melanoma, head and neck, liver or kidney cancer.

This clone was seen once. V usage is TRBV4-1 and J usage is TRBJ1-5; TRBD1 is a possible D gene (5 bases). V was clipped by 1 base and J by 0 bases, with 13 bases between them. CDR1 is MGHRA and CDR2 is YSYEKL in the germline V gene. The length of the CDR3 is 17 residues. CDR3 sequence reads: CASSQVSARGSNQPQHF. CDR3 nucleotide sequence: TGCGCCAGCAGCCAAGTCAGTGCAAGGGGTAGCAATCAGCCCCAGCATTTT.

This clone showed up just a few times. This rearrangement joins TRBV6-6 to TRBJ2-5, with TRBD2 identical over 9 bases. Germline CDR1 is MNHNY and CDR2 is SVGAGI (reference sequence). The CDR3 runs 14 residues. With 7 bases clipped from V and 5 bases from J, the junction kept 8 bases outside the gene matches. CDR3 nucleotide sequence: TGTGCCAGCATCGGCGGGAGGGCCCTTGAGACCCAGTACTTC. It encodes CASIGGRALETQYF.

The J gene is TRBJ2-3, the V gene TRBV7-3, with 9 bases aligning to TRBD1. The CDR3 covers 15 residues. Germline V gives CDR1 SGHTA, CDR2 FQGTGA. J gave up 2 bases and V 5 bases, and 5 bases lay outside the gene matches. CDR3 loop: CASSPGTGPTDTQYF. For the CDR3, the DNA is TGTGCCAGCAGCCCCGGGACAGGGCCCACAGATACGCAGTATTTT. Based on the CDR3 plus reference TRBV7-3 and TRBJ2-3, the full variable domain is GAGVSQTPSNKVTEKGKYVELRCDPISGHTALYWYRQSLGQGPEFLIYFQGTGAADDSGLPNDRFFAVRPEGSVSTLKIQRTERGDSAVYLCASSPGTGPTDTQYFGPGTRLTVL.

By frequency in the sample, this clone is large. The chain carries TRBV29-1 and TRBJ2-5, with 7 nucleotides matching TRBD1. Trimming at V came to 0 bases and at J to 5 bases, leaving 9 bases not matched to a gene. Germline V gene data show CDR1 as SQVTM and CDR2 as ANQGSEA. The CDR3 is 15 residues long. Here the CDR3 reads CSVEEGRGRAETQYF. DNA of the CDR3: TGCAGCGTTGAAGAAGGTAGGGGGCGCGCGGAGACCCAGTACTTC.

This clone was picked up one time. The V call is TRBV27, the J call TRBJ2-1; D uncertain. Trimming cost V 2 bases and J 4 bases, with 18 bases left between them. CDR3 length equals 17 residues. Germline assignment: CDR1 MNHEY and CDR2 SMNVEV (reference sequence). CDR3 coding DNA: TGTGCCAGCAGTTTAGCCGTTACAGATGGATGGTACAATGAGCAGTTCTTC. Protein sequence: CASSLAVTDGWYNEQFF.

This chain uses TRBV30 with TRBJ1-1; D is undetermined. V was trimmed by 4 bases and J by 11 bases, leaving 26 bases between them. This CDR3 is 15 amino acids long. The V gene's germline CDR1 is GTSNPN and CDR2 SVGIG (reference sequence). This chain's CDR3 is CAWIPVWTGMRLAFF. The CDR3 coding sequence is TGTGCCTGGATCCCCGTTTGGACGGGTATGCGGTTGGCTTTCTTT.

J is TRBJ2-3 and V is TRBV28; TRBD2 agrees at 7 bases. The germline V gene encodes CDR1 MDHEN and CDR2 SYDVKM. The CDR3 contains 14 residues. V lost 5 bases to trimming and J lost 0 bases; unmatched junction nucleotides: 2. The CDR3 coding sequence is TGTGCCAGCAGTAGTAGCGGGAGCACAGATACGCAGTATTTT. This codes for CASSSSGSTDTQYF.

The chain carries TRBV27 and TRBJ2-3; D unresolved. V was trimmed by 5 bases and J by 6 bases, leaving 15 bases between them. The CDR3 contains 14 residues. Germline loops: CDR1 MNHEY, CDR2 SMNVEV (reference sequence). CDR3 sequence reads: CASSAASQFDTQYF. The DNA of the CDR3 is TGTGCCAGCAGTGCCGCCTCCCAGTTTGATACGCAGTATTTT.

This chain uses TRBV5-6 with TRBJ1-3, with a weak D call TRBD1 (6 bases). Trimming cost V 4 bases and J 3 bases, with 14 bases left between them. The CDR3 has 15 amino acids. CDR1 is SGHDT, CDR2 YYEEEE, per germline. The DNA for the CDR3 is TGTGCCAGCAGCCCGGGACAAAAGGGTGGAAACACCATATATTTT. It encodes CASSPGQKGGNTIYF.

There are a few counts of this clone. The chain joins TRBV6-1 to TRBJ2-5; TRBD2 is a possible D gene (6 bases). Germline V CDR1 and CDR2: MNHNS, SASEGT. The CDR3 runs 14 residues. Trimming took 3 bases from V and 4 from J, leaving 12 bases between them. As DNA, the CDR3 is TGTGCCAGCAGTGATTTTTCCGGGAGAGAGACCCAGTACTTC. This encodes CASSDFSGRETQYF.

In DNA, the CDR3 is TGTGCCAGCAGCTTGCAGGGTCCTGATGGCTACACCTTC. Encoded protein: CASSLQGPDGYTF. V is TRBV7-8 and J is TRBJ1-2; D is perhaps TRBD1 (5 bases). Trimming took 3 bases from V and 6 from J, leaving 11 bases between them. Germline V gives CDR1 SGHVS, CDR2 FQNEAQ. CDR3 length equals 13 residues. Drawing the rest from reference TRBV7-8 and TRBJ1-2, the complete variable domain is GAGVSQSPRYKVAKRGQDVALRCDPISGHVSLFWYQQALGQGPEFLTYFQNEAQLDKSGLPSDRFFAERPEGSVSTLKIQRTQQEDSAVYLCASSLQGPDGYTFGSGTRLTVV.

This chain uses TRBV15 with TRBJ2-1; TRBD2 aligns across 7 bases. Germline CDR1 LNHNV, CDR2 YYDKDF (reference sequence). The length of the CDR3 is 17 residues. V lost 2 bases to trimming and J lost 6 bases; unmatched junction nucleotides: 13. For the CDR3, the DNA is TGTGCCACCAGCAGATCTCCCTGGGCTAGCGGACCCAATGAGCAGTTCTTC. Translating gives CATSRSPWASGPNEQFF. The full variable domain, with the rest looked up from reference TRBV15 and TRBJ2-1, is DAMVIQNPRYQVTQFGKPVTLSCSQTLNHNVMYWYQQKSSQAPKLLFHYYDKDFNNEADTPDNFQSRRPNTSFCFLDIRSPGLGDTAMYLCATSRSPWASGPNEQFFGPGTRLTVL.

DNA for the CDR3: TGCGCCAGCAGTGAGGGAGCGGGGGGGCCCCGTACGCAGTATTTT. Protein product: CASSEGAGGPRTQYF. This chain links TRBV10-1 with TRBJ2-3, with 10 bases lining up with TRBD2. CDR1 and CDR2 (germline): WNHNN, SYGVQD (reference sequence). The CDR3 totals 15 residues. With V trimmed by 2 bases and J by 8 bases, 7 bases remained unmatched.

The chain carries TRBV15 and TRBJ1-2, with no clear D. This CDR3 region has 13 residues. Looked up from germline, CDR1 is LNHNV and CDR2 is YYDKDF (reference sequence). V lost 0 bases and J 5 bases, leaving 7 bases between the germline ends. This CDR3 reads CATSRDHSYGYTF. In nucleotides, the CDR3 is TGTGCCACCAGCAGAGACCACAGTTATGGCTACACCTTC.

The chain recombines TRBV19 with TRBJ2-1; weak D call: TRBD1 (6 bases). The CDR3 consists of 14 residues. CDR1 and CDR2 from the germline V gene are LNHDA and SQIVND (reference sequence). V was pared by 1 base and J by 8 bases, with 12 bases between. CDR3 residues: CASSIAGHLDEQFF. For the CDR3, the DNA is TGTGCCAGTAGTATAGCGGGACATCTGGATGAGCAGTTCTTC.

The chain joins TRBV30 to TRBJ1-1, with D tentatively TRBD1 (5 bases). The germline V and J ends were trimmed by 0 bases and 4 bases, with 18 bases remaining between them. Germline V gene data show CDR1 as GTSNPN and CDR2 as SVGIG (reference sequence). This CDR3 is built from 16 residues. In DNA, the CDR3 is TGTGCCTGGAGTGTACGGGCAGGGATCGGTGCCACTGAAGCTTTCTTT. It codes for CAWSVRAGIGATEAFF.

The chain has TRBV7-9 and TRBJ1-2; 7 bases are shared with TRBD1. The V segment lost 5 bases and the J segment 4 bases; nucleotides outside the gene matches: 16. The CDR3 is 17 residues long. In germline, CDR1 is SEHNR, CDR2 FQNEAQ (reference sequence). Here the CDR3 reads CASSRFGDSTTSYGYTF. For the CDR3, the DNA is TGTGCCAGCAGCCGTTTCGGGGACAGTACAACTTCCTATGGCTACACCTTC.

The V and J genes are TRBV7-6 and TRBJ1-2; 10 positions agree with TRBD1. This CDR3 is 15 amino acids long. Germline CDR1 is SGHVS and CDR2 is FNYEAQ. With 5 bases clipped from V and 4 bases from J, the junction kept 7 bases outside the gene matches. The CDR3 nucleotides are TGTGCCAGCAGCCCGGGGACAGGGGCCCTCTATGGCTACACCTTC. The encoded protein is CASSPGTGALYGYTF.

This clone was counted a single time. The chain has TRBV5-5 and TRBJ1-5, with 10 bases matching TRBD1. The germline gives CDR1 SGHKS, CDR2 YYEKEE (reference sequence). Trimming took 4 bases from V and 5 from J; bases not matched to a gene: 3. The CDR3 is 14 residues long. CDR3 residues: CASSPTGGHQPQHF. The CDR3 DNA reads TGTGCCAGCAGCCCGACAGGGGGCCATCAGCCCCAGCATTTT.